This T cell receptor (beta chain) was recovered during a study of T cell repertoires in cytomegalovirus infection. This CDR3 is 15 amino acids long. The V segment lost 5 bases and the J segment 2 bases; nucleotides outside the gene matches: 2. Germline V gene sequence: CDR1 MNHNS, CDR2 SASEGT. One entry per CDR3 protein results from TCRdb running MiXCR on the reads. The sample carries 250,000 to 300,000 distinct CDR3 sequences, approximately 22% recorded once. This clonotype was counted a few times. Its antigen is unidentified. The chain uses TRBV6-1 and TRBJ2-7; 14 positions agree with TRBD2. The material was cultured PBMCs, obtained from culture after CMV antigen stimulation. The clonotype comes from a human donor in good health (CMV status not recorded). Some clones in this sample may be carry-over from other donors' samples. The CDR3 nucleotides read TGTGCCAGCAGTTCGACTAGCGGGAGGGCCTACGAGCAGTACGTC. It translates to CASSSTSGRAYEQYV.